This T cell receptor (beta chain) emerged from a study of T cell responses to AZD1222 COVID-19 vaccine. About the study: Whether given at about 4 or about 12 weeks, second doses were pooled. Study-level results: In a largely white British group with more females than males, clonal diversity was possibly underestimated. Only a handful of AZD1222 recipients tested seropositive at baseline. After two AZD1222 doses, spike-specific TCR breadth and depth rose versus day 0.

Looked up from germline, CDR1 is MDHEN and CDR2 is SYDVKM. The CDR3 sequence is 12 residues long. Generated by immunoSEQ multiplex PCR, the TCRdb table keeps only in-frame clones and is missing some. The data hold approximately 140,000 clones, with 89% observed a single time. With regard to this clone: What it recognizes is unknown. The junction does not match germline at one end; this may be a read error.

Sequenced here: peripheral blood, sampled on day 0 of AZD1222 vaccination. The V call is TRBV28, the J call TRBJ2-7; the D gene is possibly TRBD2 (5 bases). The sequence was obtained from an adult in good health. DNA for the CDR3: TGTGCCGCCGGGCGGGTGGCGTCCGATGTTTCCTTC. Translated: CAAGRVASDVSF.